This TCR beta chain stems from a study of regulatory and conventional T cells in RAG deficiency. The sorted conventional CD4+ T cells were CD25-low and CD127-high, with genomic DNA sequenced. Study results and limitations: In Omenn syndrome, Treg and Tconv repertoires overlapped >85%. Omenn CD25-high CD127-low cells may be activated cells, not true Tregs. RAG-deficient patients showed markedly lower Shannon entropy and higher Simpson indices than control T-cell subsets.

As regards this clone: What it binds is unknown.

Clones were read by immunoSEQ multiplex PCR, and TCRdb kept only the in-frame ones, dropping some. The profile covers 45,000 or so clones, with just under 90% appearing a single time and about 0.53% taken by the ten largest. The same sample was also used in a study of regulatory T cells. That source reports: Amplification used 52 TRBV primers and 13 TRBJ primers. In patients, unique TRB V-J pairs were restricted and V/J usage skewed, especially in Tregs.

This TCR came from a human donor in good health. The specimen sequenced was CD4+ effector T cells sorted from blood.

This CDR3 is CASSLSSGTGTEQYF. The CDR3, as DNA: TGTGCCAGCAGCTTAAGCTCCGGGACAGGTACCGAGCAGTACTTC. V gene TRBV7-9 combines with J gene TRBJ2-7; 8 bases fit TRBD1. After removal of 2 bases from V and 6 bases from J, the junction contained 9 bases not matched to a gene. The length of the CDR3 is 15 residues. Germline V gene sequence: CDR1 SEHNR, CDR2 FQNEAQ (reference sequence). Filled out from reference TRBV7-9 and TRBJ2-7, the complete variable domain reads DTGVSQNPRHKITKRGQNVTFRCDPISEHNRLYWYRQTLGQGPEFLTYFQNEAQLEKSRLLSDRFSAERPKGSFSTLEIQRTEQGDSAMYLCASSLSSGTGTEQYFGPGTRLTVT.